The entry that follows covers one T cell receptor (beta chain) sequence. This table comes from immunoSEQ multiplex PCR, and its TCRdb copy is limited to in-frame clones, with some not included. In the table there are under 150,000 clones, around nine tenths of which are singletons. The data originate from a study of control samples from healthy donors and cancer patients. J lost 6 bases, V lost 4 bases, and 13 bases had no gene match. The CDR3 extends over 16 amino acids. CDR1 MNHEY and CDR2 SVGAGI come from the germline V gene. The source of this sequence is a young man in good health. The rearrangement links TRBV6-5 to TRBJ2-7; TRBD2 matches at 9 bases. Sequenced: blood. The CDR3 is CASSSLGARGRAEQYF. The CDR3 DNA sequence: TGTGCCAGCAGTTCTCTAGGGGCCCGCGGGAGGGCCGAGCAGTACTTC.